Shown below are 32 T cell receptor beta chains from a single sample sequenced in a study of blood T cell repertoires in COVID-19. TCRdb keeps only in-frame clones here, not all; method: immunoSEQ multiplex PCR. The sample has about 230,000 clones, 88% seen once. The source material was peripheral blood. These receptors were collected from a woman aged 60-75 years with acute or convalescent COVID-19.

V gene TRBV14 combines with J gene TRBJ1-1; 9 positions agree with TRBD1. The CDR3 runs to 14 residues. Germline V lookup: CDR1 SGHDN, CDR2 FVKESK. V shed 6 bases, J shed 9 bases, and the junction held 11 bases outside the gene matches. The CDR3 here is CASSPTGTGRKAFF. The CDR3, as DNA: TGTGCCAGCAGTCCCACCGGGACAGGGAGAAAAGCTTTCTTT. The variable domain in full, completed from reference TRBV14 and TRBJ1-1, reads EAGVTQFPSHSVIEKGQTVTLRCDPISGHDNLYWYRRVMGKEIKFLLHFVKESKQDESGMPNNRFLAERTGGTYSTLKVQPAELEDSGVYFCASSPTGTGRKAFFGQGTRLTVV.

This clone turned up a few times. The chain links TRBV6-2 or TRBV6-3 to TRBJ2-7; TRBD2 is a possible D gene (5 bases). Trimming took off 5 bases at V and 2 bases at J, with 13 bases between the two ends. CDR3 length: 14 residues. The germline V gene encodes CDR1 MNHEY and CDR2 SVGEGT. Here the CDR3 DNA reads TGTGCCAGCAGTGCGACTCGAGGGCCCTACGAGCAGTACTTC. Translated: CASSATRGPYEQYF.

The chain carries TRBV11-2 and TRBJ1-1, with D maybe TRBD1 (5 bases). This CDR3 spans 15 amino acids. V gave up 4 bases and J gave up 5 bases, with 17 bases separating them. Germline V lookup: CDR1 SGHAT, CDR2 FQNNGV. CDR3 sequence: CASSSTGYPQTEAFF. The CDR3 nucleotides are TGTGCCAGCAGCTCCACAGGATACCCCCAGACTGAAGCTTTCTTT. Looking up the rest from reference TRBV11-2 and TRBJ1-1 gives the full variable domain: EAGVAQSPRYKIIEKRQSVAFWCNPISGHATLYWYQQILGQGPKLLIQFQNNGVVDDSQLPKDRFSAERLKGVDSTLKIQPAKLEDSAVYLCASSSTGYPQTEAFFGQGTRLTVV.

CDR3 region: CASRRTANYGYTF. DNA for the CDR3: TGTGCCAGCAGGAGGACAGCTAACTATGGCTACACCTTC. This chain uses TRBV27 with TRBJ1-2, with D tentatively TRBD1 (6 bases). Germline V CDR1 and CDR2: MNHEY, SMNVEV (reference sequence). This CDR3 has 13 amino acids. The V and J ends lost 6 bases and 0 bases respectively, with 8 bases between them.

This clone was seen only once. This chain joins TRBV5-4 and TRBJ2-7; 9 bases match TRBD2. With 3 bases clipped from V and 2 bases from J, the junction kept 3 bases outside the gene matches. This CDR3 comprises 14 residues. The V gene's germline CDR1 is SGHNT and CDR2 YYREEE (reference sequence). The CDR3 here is CASSSSGKPYEQYF. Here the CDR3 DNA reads TGTGCCAGCAGCTCTAGCGGGAAACCCTACGAGCAGTACTTC.

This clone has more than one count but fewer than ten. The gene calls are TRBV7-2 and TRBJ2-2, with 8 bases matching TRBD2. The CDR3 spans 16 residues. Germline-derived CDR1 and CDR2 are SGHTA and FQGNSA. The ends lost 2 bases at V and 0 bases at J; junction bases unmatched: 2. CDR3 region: CASSLYSGANTGELFF. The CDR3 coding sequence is TGTGCCAGCAGCTTATATAGCGGGGCGAACACCGGGGAGCTGTTTTTT.

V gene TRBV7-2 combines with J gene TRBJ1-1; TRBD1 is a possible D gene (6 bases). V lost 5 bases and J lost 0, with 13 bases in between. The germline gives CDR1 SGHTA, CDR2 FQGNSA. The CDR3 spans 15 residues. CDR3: CASSARTDLNTEAFF. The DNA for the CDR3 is TGTGCCAGCAGCGCACGGACAGATTTGAACACTGAAGCTTTCTTT.

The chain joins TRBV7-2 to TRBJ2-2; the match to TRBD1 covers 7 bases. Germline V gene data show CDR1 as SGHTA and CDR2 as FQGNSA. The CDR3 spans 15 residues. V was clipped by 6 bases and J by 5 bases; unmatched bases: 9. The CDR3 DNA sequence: TGTGCCAGCAGTAGAGACCGACAGGGAACCGGGGAGCTGTTTTTT. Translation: CASSRDRQGTGELFF.

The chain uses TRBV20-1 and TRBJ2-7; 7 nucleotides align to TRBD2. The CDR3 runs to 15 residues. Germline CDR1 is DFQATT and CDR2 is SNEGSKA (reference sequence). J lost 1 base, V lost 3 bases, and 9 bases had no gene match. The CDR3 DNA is TGCAGTGCTAGTCAGAGGGAGGGCCTTTCCTACGAGCAGTACTTC. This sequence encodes CSASQREGLSYEQYF.

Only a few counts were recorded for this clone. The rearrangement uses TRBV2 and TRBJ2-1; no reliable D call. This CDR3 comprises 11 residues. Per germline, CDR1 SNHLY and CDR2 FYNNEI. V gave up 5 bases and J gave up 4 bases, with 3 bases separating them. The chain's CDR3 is CASSRYNEQFF. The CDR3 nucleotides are TGTGCCAGCAGTCGGTACAATGAGCAGTTCTTC.

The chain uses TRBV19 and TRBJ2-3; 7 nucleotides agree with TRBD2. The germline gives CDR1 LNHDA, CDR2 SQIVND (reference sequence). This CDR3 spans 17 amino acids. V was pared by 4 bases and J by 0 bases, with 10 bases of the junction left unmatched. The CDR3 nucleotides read TGTGCCAGTAGTAAGCGGTCTAGCGGAACTAGCACAGATACGCAGTATTTT. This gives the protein CASSKRSSGTSTDTQYF.

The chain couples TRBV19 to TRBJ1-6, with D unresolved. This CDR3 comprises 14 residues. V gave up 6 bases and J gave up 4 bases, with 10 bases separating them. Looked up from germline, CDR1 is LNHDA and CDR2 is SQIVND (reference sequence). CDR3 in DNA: TGTGCCAGTAGCACAGACCAGTATAATTCACCCCTCCACTTT. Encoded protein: CASSTDQYNSPLHF.

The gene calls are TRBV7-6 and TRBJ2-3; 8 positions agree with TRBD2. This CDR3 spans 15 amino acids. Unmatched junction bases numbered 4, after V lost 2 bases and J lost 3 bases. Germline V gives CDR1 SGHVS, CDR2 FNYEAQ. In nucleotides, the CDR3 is TGTGCCAGCAGCTTACAAAGCGGGAGAACAGATACGCAGTATTTT. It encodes CASSLQSGRTDTQYF.

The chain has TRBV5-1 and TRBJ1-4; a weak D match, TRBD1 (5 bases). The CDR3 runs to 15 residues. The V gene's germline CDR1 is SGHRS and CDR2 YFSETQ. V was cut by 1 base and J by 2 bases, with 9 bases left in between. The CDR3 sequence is CASSLQGGTNEKLFF. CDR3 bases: TGCGCCAGCAGCTTGCAGGGAGGGACTAATGAAAAACTGTTTTTT.

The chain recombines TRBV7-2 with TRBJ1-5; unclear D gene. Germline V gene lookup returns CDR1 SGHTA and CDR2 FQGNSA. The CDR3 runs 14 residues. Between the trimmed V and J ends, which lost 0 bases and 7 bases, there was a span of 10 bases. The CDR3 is CASSLADGVQPQHF. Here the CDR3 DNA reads TGTGCCAGCAGCTTAGCGGACGGGGTGCAGCCCCAGCATTTT.

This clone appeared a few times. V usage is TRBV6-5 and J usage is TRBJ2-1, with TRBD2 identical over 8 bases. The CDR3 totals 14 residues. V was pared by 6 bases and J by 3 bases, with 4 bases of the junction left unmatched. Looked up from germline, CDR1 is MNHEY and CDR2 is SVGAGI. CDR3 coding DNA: TGTGCCAGCAGCCTAGCGGGCTTCTACAATGAGCAGTTCTTC. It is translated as CASSLAGFYNEQFF.

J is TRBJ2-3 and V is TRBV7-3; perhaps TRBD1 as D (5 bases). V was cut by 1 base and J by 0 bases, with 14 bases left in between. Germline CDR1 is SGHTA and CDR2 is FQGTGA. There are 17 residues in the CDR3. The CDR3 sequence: CASSLIPVGLSTDTQYF. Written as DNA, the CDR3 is TGTGCCAGCAGCTTAATCCCCGTGGGGCTAAGCACAGATACGCAGTATTTT.

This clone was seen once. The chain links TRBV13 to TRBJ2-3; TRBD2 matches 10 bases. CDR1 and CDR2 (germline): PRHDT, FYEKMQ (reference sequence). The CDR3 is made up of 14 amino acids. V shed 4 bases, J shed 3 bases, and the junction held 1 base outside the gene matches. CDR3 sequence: CASSSLAGTDTQYF. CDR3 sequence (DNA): TGTGCCAGCAGCTCACTAGCGGGAACAGATACGCAGTATTTT. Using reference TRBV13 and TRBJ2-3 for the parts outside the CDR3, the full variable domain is AAGVIQSPRHLIKEKRETATLKCYPIPRHDTVYWYQQGPGQDPQFLISFYEKMQSDKGSIPDRFSAQQFSDYHSELNMSSLELGDSALYFCASSSLAGTDTQYFGPGTRLTVL.

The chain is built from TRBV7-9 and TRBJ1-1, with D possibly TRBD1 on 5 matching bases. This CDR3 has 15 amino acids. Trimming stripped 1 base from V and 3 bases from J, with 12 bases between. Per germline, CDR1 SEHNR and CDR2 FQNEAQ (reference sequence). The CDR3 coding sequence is TGTGCCAGCAGCTTAGGCAGGGAGGTACACACTGAAGCTTTCTTT. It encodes CASSLGREVHTEAFF.

CDR3 DNA: TGTGCCACCAGTGACCAAGCCCTTCGGGGGTCACCAACTTCTAATTCACCCCTCCACTTT. This gives the protein CATSDQALRGSPTSNSPLHF. V usage is TRBV24-1 and J usage is TRBJ1-6; D perhaps matches TRBD1 (5 bases). The CDR3 totals 20 residues. V dropped 4 bases and J dropped 6 bases, with 27 bases sitting between them. Germline values: CDR1 KGHDR, CDR2 SFDVKD.

CDR3 sequence (DNA): TGTGCCAGCAGTCCCGGGAACACCGGGGAGCTGTTTTTT. This translates into CASSPGNTGELFF. The rearrangement links TRBV6-4 to TRBJ2-2; D unclear. V shed 5 bases and J shed 1 base, with 5 bases lying between them. The CDR3 is made up of 13 amino acids. The germline V gene encodes CDR1 MRHNA and CDR2 SNTAGT.

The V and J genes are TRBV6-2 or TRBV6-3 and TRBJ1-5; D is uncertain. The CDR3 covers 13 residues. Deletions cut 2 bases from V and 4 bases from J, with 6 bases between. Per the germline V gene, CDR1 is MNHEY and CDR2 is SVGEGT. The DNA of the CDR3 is TGTGCCAGCAGTTACGGCCTTAATCAGCCCCAGCATTTT. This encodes CASSYGLNQPQHF.

CDR3 loop: CASSSRTGGSPGELFF. The CDR3 nucleotides read TGTGCCAGCAGTTCGCGGACAGGGGGCAGCCCCGGGGAGCTGTTTTTT. The chain combines TRBV27 with TRBJ2-2, with 11 bases aligning to TRBD1. Trimming at V came to 4 bases and at J to 6 bases, leaving 7 bases not matched to a gene. The CDR3 has 16 amino acids. Per germline, CDR1 MNHEY and CDR2 SMNVEV (reference sequence).

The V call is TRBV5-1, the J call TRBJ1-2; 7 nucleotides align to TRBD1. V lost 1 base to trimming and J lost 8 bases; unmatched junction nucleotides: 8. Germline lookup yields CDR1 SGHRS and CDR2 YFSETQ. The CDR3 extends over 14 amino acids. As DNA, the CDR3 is TGCGCCAGCAGCTTGTCGCAGGGGGAGGCCGGCTACACCTTC. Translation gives CASSLSQGEAGYTF.

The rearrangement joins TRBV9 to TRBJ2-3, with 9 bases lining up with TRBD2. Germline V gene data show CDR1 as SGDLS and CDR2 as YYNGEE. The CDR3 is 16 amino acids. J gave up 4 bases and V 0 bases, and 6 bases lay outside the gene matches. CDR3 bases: TGTGCCAGCAGCGTAGAAAGCGGGAGGTACGCAGATACGCAGTATTTT. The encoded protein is CASSVESGRYADTQYF.

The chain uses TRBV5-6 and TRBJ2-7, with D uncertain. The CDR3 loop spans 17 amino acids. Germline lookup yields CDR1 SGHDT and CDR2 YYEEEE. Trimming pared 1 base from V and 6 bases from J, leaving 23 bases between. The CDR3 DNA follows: TGTGCCAGCAGCTTGTTAGGTAATAGTCAGGCTGTGGGCGAGCAGTACTTC. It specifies CASSLLGNSQAVGEQYF. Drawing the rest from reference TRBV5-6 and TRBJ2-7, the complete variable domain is DAGVTQSPTHLIKTRGQQVTLRCSPKSGHDTVSWYQQALGQGPQFIFQYYEEEERQRGNFPDRFSGHQFPNYSSELNVNALLLGDSALYLCASSLLGNSQAVGEQYFGPGTRLTVT.

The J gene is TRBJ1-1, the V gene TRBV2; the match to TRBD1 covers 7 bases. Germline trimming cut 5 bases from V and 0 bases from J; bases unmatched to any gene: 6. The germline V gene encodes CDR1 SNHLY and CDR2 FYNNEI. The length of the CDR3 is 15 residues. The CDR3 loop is CASSPPGQLNTEAFF. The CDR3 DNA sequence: TGTGCCAGCAGTCCCCCGGGACAGCTGAACACTGAAGCTTTCTTT. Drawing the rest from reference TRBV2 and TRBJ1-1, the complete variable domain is EPEVTQTPSHQVTQMGQEVILRCVPISNHLYFYWYRQILGQKVEFLVSFYNNEISEKSEIFDDQFSVERPDGSNFTLKIRSTKLEDSAMYFCASSPPGQLNTEAFFGQGTRLTVV.

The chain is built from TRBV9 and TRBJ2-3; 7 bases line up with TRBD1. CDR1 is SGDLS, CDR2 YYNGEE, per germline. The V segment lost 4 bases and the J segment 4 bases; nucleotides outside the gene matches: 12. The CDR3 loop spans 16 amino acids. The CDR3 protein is CASSPRGSRTADTQYF. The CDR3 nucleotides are TGTGCCAGCAGCCCCAGGGGGTCCCGGACGGCAGATACGCAGTATTTT. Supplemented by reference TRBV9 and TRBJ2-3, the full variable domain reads DSGVTQTPKHLITATGQRVTLRCSPRSGDLSVYWYQQSLDQGLQFLIQYYNGEERAKGNILERFSAQQFPDLHSELNLSSLELGDSALYFCASSPRGSRTADTQYFGPGTRLTVL.

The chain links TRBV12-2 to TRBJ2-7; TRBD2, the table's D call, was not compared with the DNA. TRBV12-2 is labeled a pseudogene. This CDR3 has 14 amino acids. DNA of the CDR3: TGTGCAAGTCGCTCTACTATAGCGGCTTACGAGCAGTACTTC. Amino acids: CASRSTIAAYEQYF.

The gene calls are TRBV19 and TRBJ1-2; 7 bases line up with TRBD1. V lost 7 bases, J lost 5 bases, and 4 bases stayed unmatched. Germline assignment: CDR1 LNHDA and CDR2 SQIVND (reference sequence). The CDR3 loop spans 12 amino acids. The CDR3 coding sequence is TGTGCCAGTAAGGGGGGACAGTATGGCTACACCTTC. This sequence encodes CASKGGQYGYTF.

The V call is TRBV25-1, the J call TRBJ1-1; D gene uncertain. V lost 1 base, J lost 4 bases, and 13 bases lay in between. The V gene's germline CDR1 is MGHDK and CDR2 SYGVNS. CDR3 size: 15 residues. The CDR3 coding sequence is TGTGCCAGCAGTGAATTAGATCCGGGAGTCACTGAAGCTTTCTTT. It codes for CASSELDPGVTEAFF.

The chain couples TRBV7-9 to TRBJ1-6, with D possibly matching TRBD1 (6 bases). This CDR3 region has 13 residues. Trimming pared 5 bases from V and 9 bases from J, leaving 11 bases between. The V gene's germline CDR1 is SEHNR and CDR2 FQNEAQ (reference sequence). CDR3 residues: CASSPDSSSPLHF. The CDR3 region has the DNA TGTGCCAGCAGCCCGGACAGTTCTTCACCCCTCCACTTT. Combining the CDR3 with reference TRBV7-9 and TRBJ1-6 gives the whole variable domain DTGVSQNPRHKITKRGQNVTFRCDPISEHNRLYWYRQTLGQGPEFLTYFQNEAQLEKSRLLSDRFSAERPKGSFSTLEIQRTEQGDSAMYLCASSPDSSSPLHFGNGTRLTVT.